These 32 T cell receptor beta chains came from one sample sequenced in a study of T cells in Graves' hyperthyroidism and ophthalmopathy. RNA transcripts gave rise to amplified TCR beta CDR3 regions. During a first-round RT-PCR of the TCR CDR3, the HTBI primer set was used. TCRdb recomputed calls from the multiplex PCR reads with MiXCR, one row per CDR3 protein. The sample shows a few hundred thousand distinct CDR3 sequences, roughly an eighth of them seen only once. Sequenced material: blood. The source is a woman aged 18-30 years with Graves' hyperthyroidism.

The sample holds many counts of this clonotype. This chain joins TRBV11-2 and TRBJ1-5; D remains ambiguous. The germline V gene has CDR1 SGHAT and CDR2 FQNNGV. The CDR3 totals 15 residues. Trimming took 0 bases from V and 4 from J, leaving 10 bases between them. The CDR3 loop reads CASSLDSGRNQPQHF. The CDR3 DNA is TGTGCCAGCAGCTTAGATAGCGGACGAAATCAGCCCCAGCATTTT.

The V and J genes are TRBV2 and TRBJ2-7; D gene uncertain. The V and J ends lost 3 bases and 3 bases respectively, with 12 bases between them. Germline V gives CDR1 SNHLY, CDR2 FYNNEI. The CDR3 is 14 residues long. The CDR3 coding sequence is TGTGCCAGCAGTGAGGGCAGAAATAACTACGAGCAGTACTTC. This translates into CASSEGRNNYEQYF.

In this sample, this clonotype turned up many times. J is TRBJ2-7 and V is TRBV7-3; TRBD2 matches 9 bases. This CDR3 spans 15 amino acids. V lost 5 bases and J lost 2; bases outside the gene matches: 7. Germline V gene sequence: CDR1 SGHTA, CDR2 FQGTGA. The CDR3: CASSPLAGAPYEQYF. CDR3 bases: TGTGCCAGCAGCCCCTTAGCGGGAGCCCCCTACGAGCAGTACTTC.

This clonotype was seen ten or more times. This chain joins TRBV3-1 and TRBJ2-5; 11 bases are shared with TRBD2. Per the germline V gene, CDR1 is LGHDT and CDR2 is YNNKEL (reference sequence). V lost 6 bases and J lost 5; bases outside the gene matches: 5. This CDR3 spans 14 amino acids. The CDR3 spells CASSTSGSSETQYF. CDR3 DNA sequence: TGTGCCAGCAGTACTAGCGGGAGTAGCGAGACCCAGTACTTC.

This clonotype was found many times. The V and J genes are TRBV28 and TRBJ1-5, with D hard to call. Germline-derived CDR1 and CDR2 are MDHEN and SYDVKM. The CDR3 has 16 residues. The V end was cut by 8 bases, the J end by 0 bases, with 17 bases between. CDR3 nucleotides: TGTGCCAGCGTCGAGAGGGCGCCTTATAGCAATCAGCCCCAGCATTTT. Its translation: CASVERAPYSNQPQHF.

The genes are TRBV6-5 and TRBJ2-2, with 9 bases lining up with TRBD2. Germline V lookup: CDR1 MNHEY, CDR2 SVGAGI. The junction had 10 bases not matched to a gene; V was cut back by 4 bases and J by 7 bases. The CDR3 is 16 residues long. CDR3 sequence (DNA): TGTGCCAGCAGTTTGATCGCGGGAGGGGGTGGCGGGGAGCTGTTTTTT. This translates into CASSLIAGGGGGELFF.

There are a few counts of this clonotype. This sequence joins TRBV30 and TRBJ1-6; D unclear. The CDR3 consists of 12 residues. Germline CDR1 is GTSNPN and CDR2 is SVGIG (reference sequence). Trimming removed 3 bases at V and 8 bases at J, with 8 bases between. CDR3 in DNA: TGTGCCTGGAGAATTCAGGATTCACCCCTCCACTTT. Its translation: CAWRIQDSPLHF.

This clonotype was detected many times. The genes are TRBV30 and TRBJ1-1, with unresolved D. Germline CDR1 is GTSNPN and CDR2 is SVGIG (reference sequence). CDR3 length: 15 residues. V dropped 2 bases and J dropped 0 bases, with 13 bases sitting between them. CDR3 residues: CAWSPTRRMNTEAFF. The CDR3 bases are TGTGCCTGGAGTCCAACCCGACGTATGAACACTGAAGCTTTCTTT.

This clonotype occurred many times. J is TRBJ2-4 and V is TRBV12-3 or TRBV12-4, with TRBD2 matching 8 bases. This CDR3 spans 17 amino acids. Losses at the gene ends were 5 bases for V and 0 bases for J; bases not matched to a gene: 9. In nucleotides, the CDR3 is TGTGCCAGCAGTCCGCGCCGCGGGGGGATAGCCAAAAACATTCAGTACTTC. Translated, it gives CASSPRRGGIAKNIQYF.

Regarding this clonotype: This may come from a read error, since a much larger clone is one base off. V and J are TRBV28 and TRBJ2-1; TRBD2 matches 7 bases. The CDR3 has 16 amino acids. The germline V gene has CDR1 MDHEN and CDR2 SYDVKM. The CDR3 here is CAGSFMGWLAENEQFF. CDR3 coding DNA: TGTGCCGGCAGTTTTATGGGGTGGCTAGCGGAAAATGAGCAGTTCTTC.

J is TRBJ2-7 and V is TRBV12-3 or TRBV12-4; the D gene is possibly TRBD2 (5 bases). This CDR3 region has 15 residues. The germline V and J ends were trimmed by 3 bases and 6 bases, with 18 bases remaining between them. The CDR3 is CASSFWGPKTTEQYF. The CDR3 DNA sequence: TGTGCCAGCAGTTTTTGGGGTCCAAAGACTACCGAGCAGTACTTC.

This clonotype was found many times. This sequence joins TRBV11-2 and TRBJ2-1; TRBD1 is a possible D gene (5 bases). CDR1 and CDR2 (germline): SGHAT, FQNNGV. The CDR3 is 17 amino acids. Trimming stripped 0 bases from V and 8 bases from J, with 20 bases between. Here the CDR3 reads CASSLDQLLRRVDEQFF. The CDR3, as DNA: TGTGCCAGCAGCTTAGATCAACTACTTCGCAGGGTTGATGAGCAGTTCTTC.

This clonotype was counted many times. The chain employs TRBV27 and TRBJ2-2; D unclear. V dropped 3 bases and J dropped 1 base, with 21 bases sitting between them. CDR3 length equals 19 residues. CDR1 is MNHEY and CDR2 is SMNVEV in the germline V gene (reference sequence). CDR3 amino acids: CASSLLRVLGQKNTGELFF. The DNA for the CDR3 is TGTGCCAGCAGTTTGCTTCGGGTGCTTGGCCAGAAGAACACCGGGGAGCTGTTTTTT.

V and J are TRBV20-1 and TRBJ2-7; 12 bases fit TRBD2. The CDR3 runs to 15 residues. V was clipped by 5 bases and J by 2 bases; unmatched bases: 7. Germline V gene sequence: CDR1 DFQATT, CDR2 SNEGSKA (reference sequence). CDR3: CSAGPTSGRTYEQYF. The CDR3 region has the DNA TGCAGTGCTGGACCTACTAGCGGGAGGACCTACGAGCAGTACTTC.

V gene TRBV20-1 combines with J gene TRBJ1-5; TRBD1 might be the D (5 bases). CDR3 length equals 15 residues. Germline V gives CDR1 DFQATT, CDR2 SNEGSKA (reference sequence). Trimming took 0 bases from V and 10 from J, leaving 19 bases between them. DNA of the CDR3: TGCAGTGCTAGAGAGGGCAGGGTTTATGGCCGACCCCAGCATTTT. This translates into CSAREGRVYGRPQHF.

This clonotype was counted many times. This chain uses TRBV20-1 with TRBJ2-1, with 11 bases identical to TRBD2. Germline V gene data show CDR1 as DFQATT and CDR2 as SNEGSKA (reference sequence). This CDR3 is 12 amino acids long. The CDR3 loop is CTRLAGHNEQFF. The CDR3 DNA reads TGCACTCGACTAGCGGGACACAATGAGCAGTTCTTC.

This clonotype was observed a handful of times. Its ends do not fully match the called genes, so a read error is possible. V is TRBV25-1 and J is TRBJ1-5; TRBD1 agrees at 9 bases. This CDR3 contains 17 residues. Germline V gives CDR1 MGHDK, CDR2 SYGVNS. The CDR3 region has the DNA TGTACCAGCACCCAAACCGGGACAGGGTTTCGCAATCAGCCCCAGCATTTT. Translation gives CTSTQTGTGFRNQPQHF. Variable domain in full (rest from reference TRBV25-1 and TRBJ1-5): EADIYQTPRYLVIGTGKKITLECSQTMGHDKMYWYQQDPGMELHLIHYSYGVNSTEKGDLSSESTVSRIRTEHFPLTLESARPSHTSQYLCTSTQTGTGFRNQPQHFGDGTRLSIL.

This chain uses TRBV24-1 with TRBJ2-5; D possibly corresponds to TRBD2 (6 bases). Germline CDR1 reads KGHDR; CDR2 reads SFDVKD. The CDR3 has 16 amino acids. Trimming took 4 bases from V and 5 from J, leaving 19 bases between them. The CDR3: CATSDPSEGGGETQYF. In nucleotides, the CDR3 is TGTGCCACCAGTGACCCGTCCGAGGGAGGTGGGGAGACCCAGTACTTC.

Many counts were recorded for this clonotype. The V gene is TRBV11-2, the J gene TRBJ2-1; the D gene could be TRBD1 or TRBD2 (5 bases each). Germline loops: CDR1 SGHAT, CDR2 FQNNGV. The CDR3 runs to 16 residues. V was cut by 2 bases and J by 4 bases, with 15 bases left in between. As DNA, the CDR3 is TGTGCCAGCAGCTTATCGGTCGGGACCTCATACAATGAGCAGTTCTTC. Amino acids: CASSLSVGTSYNEQFF.

The chain has TRBV12-3 or TRBV12-4 and TRBJ1-2; 7 bases are a match to TRBD1. This CDR3 region has 13 residues. Germline trimming cut 4 bases from V and 8 bases from J; bases unmatched to any gene: 7. CDR3 amino acids: CASSSSTGIGYTF. CDR3 bases: TGTGCCAGCAGTTCCTCGACAGGGATAGGCTACACCTTC.

This clonotype was detected a few times. V gene TRBV5-1 combines with J gene TRBJ2-2; 12 bases line up with TRBD2. With V trimmed by 4 bases and J by 6 bases, 4 bases remained unmatched. Germline CDR1 is SGHRS and CDR2 is YFSETQ. The CDR3 totals 15 residues. CDR3 loop: CASSMTSGSSGELFF. CDR3 DNA sequence: TGCGCCAGCAGCATGACTAGCGGGAGTTCCGGGGAGCTGTTTTTT.

This chain joins TRBV9 and TRBJ2-6; no clear D gene. CDR3 size: 14 residues. V dropped 0 bases and J dropped 2 bases, with 3 bases sitting between them. Looked up from germline, CDR1 is SGDLS and CDR2 is YYNGEE. The CDR3 DNA is TGTGCCAGCAGCGTAGGGGCTGGGGCCAACGTCCTGACTTTC. Its translation is CASSVGAGANVLTF.

J is TRBJ2-7 and V is TRBV7-6, with a weak D call TRBD1 (5 bases). The CDR3 is 13 residues long. The ends were cut back, 1 base at V and 3 bases at J, with 7 bases in the middle. Per germline, CDR1 SGHVS and CDR2 FNYEAQ. The CDR3 is CASSLEQGYEQYF. CDR3 nucleotide sequence: TGTGCCAGCAGCTTAGAGCAGGGCTACGAGCAGTACTTC.

In this sample, this clonotype turned up many times. DNA of the CDR3: TGTGCCAGCAGTTTTACGACAGGCCAAGAGACCCAGTACTTC. It is translated as CASSFTTGQETQYF. V is TRBV12-3 or TRBV12-4 and J is TRBJ2-5; TRBD1 is a possible D gene (6 bases). Trimming cost V 3 bases and J 1 base, with 9 bases left between them. The CDR3 has 14 residues.

The V gene is TRBV28, the J gene TRBJ2-6, with 7 bases fitting TRBD1. CDR1 is MDHEN, CDR2 SYDVKM, per germline. V lost 4 bases and J lost 8; bases outside the gene matches: 11. The CDR3 is 16 amino acids. In nucleotides, the CDR3 is TGTGCCAGCAGTTCCGCCGGGACAGCCGAGACCAACGTCCTGACTTTC. It is translated as CASSSAGTAETNVLTF.

The chain joins TRBV25-1 to TRBJ1-5, with D possibly TRBD1 on 6 matching bases. This CDR3 comprises 14 residues. CDR1 MGHDK and CDR2 SYGVNS come from the germline V gene. V was cut by 10 bases and J by 0 bases, with 13 bases left in between. This chain's CDR3 is CATTGDTSNQPQHF. In nucleotides, the CDR3 is TGTGCCACCACCGGGGACACTAGCAATCAGCCCCAGCATTTT.

There are a few counts of this clonotype. The chain employs TRBV24-1 and TRBJ2-3, with TRBD1 matching 7 bases. The trim removed 7 bases at V and 1 base at J, leaving 1 base unmatched. The germline CDR1 and CDR2 sequences are KGHDR and SFDVKD. This CDR3 has 13 residues. The CDR3 spells CATSDRGTDTQYF. The CDR3 nucleotides are TGTGCCACCAGCGACAGGGGCACAGATACGCAGTATTTT.

Many counts were recorded for this clonotype. The chain has TRBV29-1 and TRBJ2-3; perhaps TRBD2 as D (5 bases). Germline V CDR1 and CDR2: SQVTM, ANQGSEA. V lost 2 bases, J lost 3 bases, and 12 bases lay in between. The CDR3 totals 14 residues. The CDR3 loop is CSVESGKGTDTQYF. Written as DNA, the CDR3 is TGCAGCGTTGAATCCGGGAAAGGGACAGATACGCAGTATTTT.

As concerns this clonotype: With a much larger clone just one base away, this may be a read error. The chain uses TRBV5-5 and TRBJ2-1; possibly TRBD1 for D (6 bases). There are 15 residues in the CDR3. Trimming shortened V by 3 bases and J by 4 bases, and 14 bases separated the two germline ends. The germline V gene encodes CDR1 SGHKS and CDR2 YYEKEE (reference sequence). The CDR3 region has the DNA TGTGCCAGCAGCTCTGGGACAAGGCGATACAATGAGCAGTTCTTC. This translates into CASSSGTRRYNEQFF.

This clonotype appeared a few times. The rearrangement links TRBV5-1 to TRBJ2-7; a weak D match, TRBD1 (6 bases). Germline lookup yields CDR1 SGHRS and CDR2 YFSETQ. This CDR3 region has 14 residues. Deletions cut 0 bases from V and 3 bases from J, with 10 bases between. The CDR3 DNA follows: TGCGCCAGCAGCTTGGGGGCGACAGGCTACGAGCAGTACTTC. Translated: CASSLGATGYEQYF.

The chain employs TRBV19 and TRBJ2-7; tentative D call: TRBD2 (6 bases). Per the germline V gene, CDR1 is LNHDA and CDR2 is SQIVND (reference sequence). The CDR3 spans 12 residues. Trimming pared 3 bases from V and 4 bases from J, leaving 7 bases between. CDR3 DNA sequence: TGTGCCAGTAGTATTGGAGGGTACGAGCAGTACTTC. Its protein is CASSIGGYEQYF.

Only a few counts were recorded for this clonotype. This chain joins TRBV10-3 and TRBJ2-1; 8 bases map to TRBD1. CDR3 length: 14 amino acids. Germline values: CDR1 ENHRY, CDR2 SYGVKD. V dropped 8 bases and J dropped 4; count of bases not matched to a gene: 7. The CDR3 bases are TGTGCCATCCGGGACAGGTCTCCTTACAATGAGCAGTTCTTC. This translates into CAIRDRSPYNEQFF.